This T cell receptor (beta chain) was profiled in a study of blood T cell repertoires in COVID-19. Sequenced by immunoSEQ multiplex PCR; TCRdb stores in-frame clones only, minus some. The data show around 50,000 clones, approximately 90% seen once. This sequence was found in a man aged 50 to 60 with active COVID-19. The specimen sequenced was peripheral blood.

CDR3 residues: CASSPPPGQGAEEQFF. Written as DNA, the CDR3 is TGTGCCAGCAGTCCTCCTCCGGGACAGGGGGCAGAGGAGCAGTTCTTC. The chain employs TRBV9 and TRBJ2-1, with 12 bases that match TRBD1. V lost 5 bases to trimming and J lost 10 bases; unmatched junction nucleotides: 13. This CDR3 is 16 amino acids long. CDR1 and CDR2 (germline): SGDLS, YYNGEE.